The clone carrying this TCR beta chain was seen only a few times. Its antigen is unknown. The data are from a study of identical twins. Overall study results and limits: Among monozygotic twins, out-of-frame TCR alpha sharing exceeded what models predicted. Researchers caution that invariant MAIT and iNKT cells could partly confound zero-insertion analyses. In cord blood, abundant beta clonotypes had fewer insertions; memory showed no trend.

CDR1 and CDR2 from the germline V gene are SGHRS and YFSETQ. CDR3 size: 15 residues. Trimming left V 2 bases short and J 2 bases short, with 11 bases between. Unique molecular identifiers were present on cDNA, and template switching added a universal primer site. TCRdb re-called the 5' RACE reads with MiXCR, one entry per CDR3 protein. The data contain 1.5 million or so distinct CDR3 sequences, under 35% of them singletons. The rearrangement uses TRBV5-1 and TRBJ2-1; D may be TRBD1 (5 bases). This receptor was identified in a newborn girl in good health. Input material: cord blood. CDR3 protein: CASSFTRGTYNEQFF. In DNA form, the CDR3 reads TGCGCCAGCAGCTTTACAAGGGGCACCTACAATGAGCAGTTCTTC.